The 15 T cell receptor beta chains in this list originate from one sample, sequenced in a study of early T cells in non-severe SARS-CoV-2 infection. TCRdb re-called the 5' RACE reads through MiXCR, storing one row per CDR3 protein. The profile shows about 80,000 distinct CDR3 sequences, around 5% of them singletons. The starting material was whole blood, obtained at baseline. The receptors originated from an adult who was a healthcare worker with PCR-confirmed SARS-CoV-2 infection or an uninfected control (not recorded which).

This clonotype has more than one count but fewer than ten. This sequence joins TRBV19 and TRBJ2-7; D remains ambiguous. Looked up from germline, CDR1 is LNHDA and CDR2 is SQIVND (reference sequence). The ends were cut back, 7 bases at V and 2 bases at J, with 15 bases in the middle. The CDR3 runs to 14 residues. For the CDR3, the DNA is TGTGCCAGTATGGAACCCGTCCATCCCTACGAGCAGTACTTC. It codes for CASMEPVHPYEQYF.

This chain uses TRBV28 with TRBJ1-4; a weak D match, TRBD1 (5 bases). CDR3 length equals 17 residues. The V end was cut by 6 bases, the J end by 7 bases, with 24 bases between. Germline V gene sequence: CDR1 MDHEN, CDR2 SYDVKM. The CDR3 sequence is CASSSPGRSTAGEKLFF. Here the CDR3 DNA reads TGTGCCAGCAGCTCGCCGGGACGCTCCACGGCGGGTGAAAAACTGTTTTTT. The full variable domain, rest sourced from reference TRBV28 and TRBJ1-4, is DVKVTQSSRYLVKRTGEKVFLECVQDMDHENMFWYRQDPGLGLRLIYFSYDVKMKEKGDIPEGYSVSREKKERFSLILESASTNQTSMYLCASSSPGRSTAGEKLFFGSGTQLSVL.

This clonotype showed up just a few times. The J gene is TRBJ2-1, the V gene TRBV7-3; D gene unclear. Trimming cost V 5 bases and J 3 bases, with 11 bases left between them. The CDR3 spans 14 residues. Germline V CDR1 and CDR2: SGHTA, FQGTGA. In DNA form, the CDR3 reads TGTGCCAGCAGCCCCACCGGCCTCTACAATGAGCAGTTCTTC. Its translation: CASSPTGLYNEQFF.

This clonotype was counted many times. The genes are TRBV12-3 or TRBV12-4 and TRBJ1-5, with unresolved D. The CDR3 has 12 amino acids. The ends were cut back, 5 bases at V and 6 bases at J, with 8 bases in the middle. The CDR3 spells CASSPRLQPQHF. In DNA, the CDR3 is TGTGCCAGCAGTCCGCGACTTCAGCCCCAGCATTTT.

There are many counts of this clonotype. This chain uses TRBV29-1 with TRBJ2-3, with D tentatively TRBD2 (6 bases). The CDR3 is 13 amino acids. V was cut by 2 bases and J by 3 bases, with 9 bases left in between. Per the germline V gene, CDR1 is SQVTM and CDR2 is ANQGSEA. As DNA, the CDR3 is TGCAGCGTTGAATGGGGGGAGACAGATACGCAGTATTTT. Translation gives CSVEWGETDTQYF.

Ten or more counts support this clonotype. This chain uses TRBV25-1 with TRBJ2-7, with unresolved D. Trimming took 5 bases from V and 4 from J, leaving 12 bases between them. The CDR3 runs 13 residues. The germline V gene encodes CDR1 MGHDK and CDR2 SYGVNS. CDR3 sequence: CASSRLDNYEQYF. CDR3 in DNA: TGTGCCAGCAGTCGCCTCGATAATTACGAGCAGTACTTC.

This clonotype was counted many times. V gene TRBV5-6 combines with J gene TRBJ2-5; D not certain. Trimming shortened V by 3 bases and J by 2 bases, and 29 bases separated the two germline ends. CDR3 length: 20 residues. Germline V gene sequence: CDR1 SGHDT, CDR2 YYEEEE. CDR3 in DNA: TGTGCCAGCAGCTCCCCGCCCCCAAACACTTACCCGTCGGGTCAAGAGACCCAGTACTTC. Its translation: CASSSPPPNTYPSGQETQYF.

The sample holds many counts of this clonotype. The chain employs TRBV19 and TRBJ2-1, with 8 nucleotides matching TRBD2. Germline CDR1 is LNHDA and CDR2 is SQIVND (reference sequence). The CDR3 has 15 amino acids. Trimming at V came to 2 bases and at J to 7 bases, leaving 7 bases not matched to a gene. CDR3 in amino acids: CASSIIPLAANEQFF. For the CDR3, the DNA is TGTGCCAGTAGTATAATTCCACTAGCGGCGAATGAGCAGTTCTTC. Supplemented by reference TRBV19 and TRBJ2-1, the full variable domain reads DGGITQSPKYLFRKEGQNVTLSCEQNLNHDAMYWYRQDPGQGLRLIYYSQIVNDFQKGDIAEGYSVSREKKESFPLTVTSAQKNPTAFYLCASSIIPLAANEQFFGPGTRLTVL.

J is TRBJ2-7 and V is TRBV6-5; the D is unclear. This CDR3 comprises 15 residues. V dropped 6 bases and J dropped 0 bases, with 15 bases sitting between them. Germline V gene lookup returns CDR1 MNHEY and CDR2 SVGAGI. CDR3 nucleotide sequence: TGTGCCAGCAGCCCCCGGCTCACCAACTCCTACGAGCAGTACTTC. Amino acids: CASSPRLTNSYEQYF.

The table lists this clonotype with many counts. Here the CDR3 reads CASSLDAGNEQFF. The CDR3 bases are TGTGCCAGCAGCTTAGATGCCGGCAATGAGCAGTTCTTC. The chain joins TRBV11-3 to TRBJ2-1; D not certain. The CDR3 contains 13 residues. The germline V gene has CDR1 SGHNT and CDR2 YENEEA. Trimming stripped 0 bases from V and 6 bases from J, with 6 bases between.

There are many counts of this clonotype. This rearrangement joins TRBV6-5 to TRBJ2-7, with D unresolved. V lost 4 bases, J lost 0 bases, and 7 bases lay in between. Germline lookup yields CDR1 MNHEY and CDR2 SVGAGI. CDR3 length: 13 amino acids. The CDR3 nucleotides read TGTGCCAGCAGTTGGAGTAGCTCCTACGAGCAGTACTTC. Protein sequence: CASSWSSSYEQYF.

This clonotype appeared a few times. The rearrangement uses TRBV7-9 and TRBJ1-1; D is unresolved. Germline CDR1 and CDR2: SEHNR and FQNEAQ (reference sequence). The V and J ends lost 1 base and 6 bases respectively, with 15 bases between them. The CDR3 is 15 residues long. The CDR3 here is CASSLDAALGPEAFF. In DNA form, the CDR3 reads TGTGCCAGCAGCTTAGATGCGGCCCTCGGCCCTGAAGCTTTCTTT.

This clonotype showed up many times. V gene TRBV7-8 combines with J gene TRBJ1-2; 8 bases line up with TRBD1. Germline-derived CDR1 and CDR2 are SGHVS and FQNEAQ. The CDR3 covers 16 residues. V shed 2 bases and J 8 bases; nucleotides not matched to a gene: 13. CDR3 region: CASSLNKDRGRGGYTF. DNA for the CDR3: TGTGCCAGCAGCTTAAACAAAGACAGGGGACGCGGCGGCTACACCTTC. Full variable domain (outside the CDR3, taken from reference TRBV7-8 and TRBJ1-2): GAGVSQSPRYKVAKRGQDVALRCDPISGHVSLFWYQQALGQGPEFLTYFQNEAQLDKSGLPSDRFFAERPEGSVSTLKIQRTQQEDSAVYLCASSLNKDRGRGGYTFGSGTRLTVV.

This clonotype showed up many times. The chain links TRBV6-2 or TRBV6-3 to TRBJ2-2; D gene unclear. V was clipped by 4 bases and J by 4 bases, with 16 bases between them. CDR1 and CDR2 (germline): MNHEY, SVGEGT. The CDR3 is 16 amino acids. The CDR3 DNA sequence: TGTGCCAGCAGTTCCACGGGTCGGGCGGTCACCGGGGAGCTGTTTTTT. It specifies CASSSTGRAVTGELFF.

A remark on this clonotype: A much bigger clone sits one base away, suggesting this may be a read error. The gene calls are TRBV7-3 and TRBJ2-7, with TRBD2 matching 9 bases. This CDR3 has 15 amino acids. Per germline, CDR1 SGHTA and CDR2 FQGTGA. V dropped 2 bases and J dropped 3; count of bases not matched to a gene: 5. Here the CDR3 reads CASSLEASGIYEQYF. The CDR3 DNA follows: TGTGCCAGCAGCTTAGAGGCTAGCGGGATCTACGAGCAGTACTTC.